This is a list of T cell receptor beta chains from one sample in a study of response to subunit inactivated influenza vaccine. TCRdb ran MiXCR on the RT-PCR reads and lists one entry per CDR3 protein. Seen here are around 760,000 distinct CDR3 sequences, about 15% observed once, and the top ten hold roughly 6.4%. The material was PBMCs from blood, obtained around 14 days before vaccination. These receptors all come from a man aged 50-60 years who received an inactivated influenza vaccine. CDR3s include the opening cysteine and the closing phenylalanine or tryptophan.

>18|TRBV4-2
CASSHDPRTSDVADTQYF
>13|TRBV7-9
CASSSLSGYGYTF
>15|TRBV7-8
CASSLEGRGTQPQHF
>14|TRBV5-1
CASSWGQEGTEAFF
>15|TRBV20-1
CSAGRPGQGVLGAFF
>15|TRBV12-3/TRBV12-4
CASSFLGQGRSPLHF
>14|TRBV6-5
CASSLAGSRETQYF
>17|TRBV20-1
CSARDWRLADNTDTQYF
>17|TRBV11-2
CASSLGRFGGTTDTQYF
>17|TRBV27
CASSLRYTGGRGTEAFF
>16|TRBV29-1
CSVEVVPTGNTGELFF
>15|TRBV12-3/TRBV12-4
CASTPGTSFYNEQFF
>15|TRBV7-2
CASSLSTGLTYEQYF
>16|TRBV12-3/TRBV12-4
CASTLGVSWLNTEAFF
>12|TRBV12-3/TRBV12-4
CASSSQRYEQYF
>13|TRBV10-3
CAIKREVQETQYF
>15|TRBV5-6
CASSRADVFPDTQYF
>15|TRBV5-1
CASSFVGALGDIQYF
>12|TRBV25-1
CASRQGSLEQYF
>14|TRBV2
CASRDRVINQPQHF
>16|TRBV9
CASSVEGLAGSNEQFF
>15|TRBV10-3
CAISESTTGGGEQFF
>14|TRBV11-1
CASSLRDGNEKLFF
>14|TRBV5-1
CASSDRQDYNEQFF
>15|TRBV13
CASSLAASGDNTQYF
>17|TRBV11-1
CASSPYPGRAGADTQYF
>14|TRBV2
CASADDRTRETQYF
>14|TRBV12-3/TRBV12-4
CASSLSLASYEQYF
>11|TRBV14
CASSQAGPRIF
>16|TRBV4-1
CASSRKVLDRGHEQYF
>17|TRBV15
CATSRATSGLAKNIQYF
>14|TRBV6-1
CASRGTGTGETQYF
>15|TRBV27
CASSFIGTVPEELFF
>17|TRBV24-1
CATSDPGLAGGKETQYF
>15|TRBV24-1
CATSDRGGGNQPQHF
>17|TRBV10-3
CAITSQTGAGGANVLTF
>16|TRBV20-1
CSARASGLRTYNEQFF
>16|TRBV20-1
CSAFPRTGTGIYEQYF
>14|TRBV6-1
CASNVQGIRGTQYF
>16|TRBV12-3/TRBV12-4
CASSRTTSGGRDTQYF
>15|TRBV20-1
CSAGETGNNGGEQYF
>14|TRBV7-2
CASSVDRVRTEAFF
>13|TRBV6-1
CASSSNTGGEQYF
>15|TRBV7-9
CASSLGVSLPYGYTF
>16|TRBV5-1
CASSLLGESTYNEQFF
>17|TRBV6-2/TRBV6-3
CASSRPRVEGRKNIQYF
>14|TRBV29-1
CSAAGQLDSYEQYF
>14|TRBV7-2
CASSLEGDPYEQYF
>16|TRBV4-3
CASSQIGLITYNEQFF